Below are 23 T cell receptor beta chains sequenced from a single sample in a study of cytomegalovirus exposure and HLA in healthy donors. Primers included in the PCR were 60 Vbeta and 13 Jbeta primers. Only in-frame clones appear in the TCRdb table, and some are missing; sequencing was by immunoSEQ multiplex PCR. The profile shows around 190,000 clones, over 75% of them singletons. Sequenced sample: PBMCs. Source of these receptors: a man aged 18 to 29 in good health and CMV-seronegative.

The chain is built from TRBV30 and TRBJ2-7, with 7 bases matching TRBD1. Germline CDR1 and CDR2: GTSNPN and SVGIG (reference sequence). CDR3 length: 15 residues. V was pared by 2 bases and J by 2 bases, with 9 bases of the junction left unmatched. The CDR3 loop reads CAWSLDRYSAYEQYF. The CDR3 DNA sequence: TGTGCCTGGAGTCTGGACAGGTATTCAGCCTACGAGCAGTACTTC.

The genes are TRBV15 and TRBJ2-7; TRBD2 agrees at 8 bases. J lost 2 bases, V lost 3 bases, and 12 bases had no gene match. The CDR3 length is 17 residues. CDR1 is LNHNV, CDR2 YYDKDF, per germline (reference sequence). CDR3 in DNA: TGTGCCACCAGCAGGGACACCGTAGCGGGGATAACCTACGAGCAGTACTTC. This codes for CATSRDTVAGITYEQYF.

The chain has TRBV11-2 and TRBJ2-5, with a tentative D call TRBD2 (5 bases). Between the trimmed V and J ends, which lost 0 bases and 7 bases, there was a span of 12 bases. Germline V gene data show CDR1 as SGHAT and CDR2 as FQNNGV. The CDR3 has 14 amino acids. In DNA, the CDR3 is TGTGCCAGCAGCTTAGAAGTGGGCCGGGGGACCCAGTACTTC. It yields the protein CASSLEVGRGTQYF.

The genes are TRBV4-2 and TRBJ2-1; 7 nucleotides line up with TRBD2. V was clipped by 4 bases and J by 4 bases; unmatched bases: 10. Germline V gene lookup returns CDR1 LGHNA and CDR2 YNFKEQ. The CDR3 is made up of 16 amino acids. CDR3 region: CASSPTGEGRYNEQFF. The DNA of the CDR3 is TGTGCCAGCAGCCCGACTGGGGAGGGCCGGTACAATGAGCAGTTCTTC.

The chain couples TRBV5-4 to TRBJ2-1; D is possibly TRBD1 (5 bases). Trimming took off 2 bases at V and 6 bases at J, with 15 bases between the two ends. CDR3 length: 15 residues. Per germline, CDR1 SGHNT and CDR2 YYREEE (reference sequence). This CDR3 reads CASSLNSQGINEQFF. The DNA of the CDR3 is TGTGCCAGCAGCTTAAATTCCCAGGGTATCAATGAGCAGTTCTTC.

Concerning this clone itself: A junction end diverges from the germline sequence, so it may reflect a read error. The V call is TRBV7-7, the J call TRBJ2-2; 8 nucleotides line up with TRBD1. Germline CDR1 SSHAT, CDR2 FNYEAQ (reference sequence). The CDR3 is 14 residues long. The DNA of the CDR3 is TGTGCTAGCAGCTTGGACAGGGAAGGCGGGGAGCTGTTTTTT. This sequence encodes CASSLDREGGELFF.

As DNA, the CDR3 is TGTGCCAGCAGCCTTTCCACTGGCGGGAGGACGGCAGATACGCAGTATTTT. Translation: CASSLSTGGRTADTQYF. The chain recombines TRBV7-9 with TRBJ2-3; the match to TRBD2 covers 8 bases. CDR1 is SEHNR and CDR2 is FQNEAQ in the germline V gene (reference sequence). The CDR3 has 17 amino acids. The V segment lost 5 bases and the J segment 4 bases; nucleotides outside the gene matches: 14.

The V and J genes are TRBV5-1 and TRBJ2-2, with 7 bases aligning to TRBD1. Losses at the gene ends were 3 bases for V and 5 bases for J; bases not matched to a gene: 13. CDR3 size: 17 residues. The germline gives CDR1 SGHRS, CDR2 YFSETQ. The CDR3, as DNA: TGCGCCAGCAGCTCGCCCCGGGACAGTGCATCAACCGGGGAGCTGTTTTTT. As protein: CASSSPRDSASTGELFF.

The genes are TRBV4-3 and TRBJ2-7; TRBD1 aligns across 8 bases. The CDR3 has 14 amino acids. The ends lost 4 bases at V and 6 bases at J; junction bases unmatched: 8. The germline V gene has CDR1 LGHNA and CDR2 YSLEER. The CDR3 protein is CASSRDRGPFEQYF. In nucleotides, the CDR3 is TGCGCCAGCAGCCGAGACAGGGGTCCCTTCGAGCAGTACTTC.

The CDR3 nucleotides are TGTGCCAGCAGCTACAGGGGGCTAGCCAAAAACATTCAGTACTTC. It encodes CASSYRGLAKNIQYF. The chain carries TRBV5-6 and TRBJ2-4; TRBD1 matches 9 bases. The CDR3 has 15 residues. Germline V gives CDR1 SGHDT, CDR2 YYEEEE. With V trimmed by 3 bases and J by 0 bases, 1 base remained unmatched.

V is TRBV9 and J is TRBJ2-1, with 10 bases aligning to TRBD2. The CDR3 has 14 residues. Germline CDR1 and CDR2: SGDLS and YYNGEE. The trim removed 3 bases at V and 4 bases at J, leaving 1 base unmatched. In nucleotides, the CDR3 is TGTGCCAGCAGCGGGACTAGCGGATACAATGAGCAGTTCTTC. As protein: CASSGTSGYNEQFF.

The chain couples TRBV11-2 to TRBJ1-3; no definite D call. Germline values: CDR1 SGHAT, CDR2 FQNNGV. CDR3 length equals 15 residues. The ends were cut back, 3 bases at V and 0 bases at J, with 9 bases in the middle. CDR3 nucleotides: TGTGCCAGCAGCTTGGGGAGAAACTCTGGAAACACCATATATTTT. Residues: CASSLGRNSGNTIYF.

J is TRBJ2-3 and V is TRBV11-2; 7 bases match TRBD2. The CDR3 sequence is 15 residues long. V gave up 3 bases and J gave up 6 bases; unmatched junction bases: 9. The germline gives CDR1 SGHAT, CDR2 FQNNGV. CDR3 coding DNA: TGTGCCAGCAGCTTCGCGGGAGAAATGGGCGATACGCAGTATTTT. It yields the protein CASSFAGEMGDTQYF.

The chain combines TRBV27 with TRBJ2-3, with 8 positions matching TRBD1. The ends lost 1 base at V and 4 bases at J; junction bases unmatched: 7. Germline CDR1 reads MNHEY; CDR2 reads SMNVEV (reference sequence). This CDR3 spans 16 amino acids. CDR3 nucleotides: TGTGCCAGCAGTTTATACCTGACAGGGGCAGCAGATACGCAGTATTTT. Translated, it gives CASSLYLTGAADTQYF.

The chain links TRBV18 to TRBJ2-7, with 7 bases matching TRBD1. Trimming took 1 base from V and 6 from J; bases not matched to a gene: 9. This CDR3 contains 15 residues. From germline, CDR1 is KGHSH and CDR2 LQKENI. This chain's CDR3 is CASSPLGTARGEQYF. CDR3 nucleotide sequence: TGTGCCAGCTCACCACTCGGGACAGCTAGGGGCGAGCAGTACTTC. Variable domain in full (rest from reference TRBV18 and TRBJ2-7): NAGVMQNPRHLVRRRGQEARLRCSPMKGHSHVYWYRQLPEEGLKFMVYLQKENIIDESGMPKERFSAEFPKEGPSILRIQQVVRGDSAAYFCASSPLGTARGEQYFGPGTRLTVT.

The rearrangement joins TRBV11-2 to TRBJ2-1; D is unresolved. This CDR3 spans 13 amino acids. Germline CDR1 reads SGHAT; CDR2 reads FQNNGV. With 1 base removed from V and 7 bases from J, the gap between germline ends came to 8 bases. The CDR3 DNA sequence: TGTGCCAGCAGCTTAGGTCGTGCGAATGAGCAGTTCTTC. It encodes CASSLGRANEQFF. The full variable domain, in which reference TRBV11-2 and TRBJ2-1 provide the parts outside the CDR3, is EAGVAQSPRYKIIEKRQSVAFWCNPISGHATLYWYQQILGQGPKLLIQFQNNGVVDDSQLPKDRFSAERLKGVDSTLKIQPAKLEDSAVYLCASSLGRANEQFFGPGTRLTVL.

This clone showed up just a few times. CDR3 protein: CASSEAKGQGALNTEAFF. CDR3 DNA sequence: TGTGCCAGCAGTGAAGCCAAGGGACAGGGGGCTTTGAACACTGAAGCTTTCTTT. The J gene is TRBJ1-1, the V gene TRBV2, with 12 bases lining up with TRBD1. The CDR3 sequence is 18 residues long. V trimming: 0 bases; J trimming: 0 bases; junction bases outside the gene matches: 5. Germline CDR1 is SNHLY and CDR2 is FYNNEI.

The chain recombines TRBV18 with TRBJ1-5, with 10 positions matching TRBD1. The CDR3 spans 15 residues. Germline V lookup: CDR1 KGHSH, CDR2 LQKENI. J gave up 2 bases and V 8 bases, and 6 bases lay outside the gene matches. The CDR3: CASATGTGGNQPQHF. The DNA for the CDR3 is TGTGCCAGCGCGACAGGGACAGGGGGCAATCAGCCCCAGCATTTT.

The rearrangement links TRBV19 to TRBJ2-2; 9 bases are shared with TRBD1. Trimming at V came to 9 bases and at J to 3 bases, leaving 5 bases not matched to a gene. CDR3 size: 14 residues. The germline gives CDR1 LNHDA, CDR2 SQIVND (reference sequence). CDR3 sequence (DNA): TGTGCCAGCATACAGGGGGCAGACACCGGGGAGCTGTTTTTT. This codes for CASIQGADTGELFF.

The chain links TRBV6-6 to TRBJ2-5; D is perhaps TRBD2 (5 bases). CDR1 and CDR2 from the germline V gene are MNHNY and SVGAGI (reference sequence). Deletions cut 0 bases from V and 5 bases from J, with 10 bases between. This CDR3 has 14 residues. This CDR3 reads CASSYSGSRETQYF. DNA for the CDR3: TGTGCCAGCAGTTACTCGGGGAGCAGGGAGACCCAGTACTTC.

The rearrangement links TRBV7-2 to TRBJ2-1; 13 bases are shared with TRBD2. The germline CDR1 and CDR2 sequences are SGHTA and FQGNSA. The CDR3 extends over 14 amino acids. V shed 5 bases and J 9 bases; nucleotides not matched to a gene: 4. For the CDR3, the DNA is TGTGCCAGCAGCGGGACTAGCGGGACCAGTGAGCAGTTCTTC. Protein: CASSGTSGTSEQFF.

There are a few counts of this clone. This chain connects TRBV7-8 to TRBJ2-2; a weak D match, TRBD1 (5 bases). The CDR3 contains 16 residues. Germline lookup yields CDR1 SGHVS and CDR2 FQNEAQ. The V gene lost 5 bases and the J gene lost 3 bases, with 16 bases spanning the gap. The DNA for the CDR3 is TGTGCCAGCAGCCGCAGGGATTATCAGTACACCGGGGAGCTGTTTTTT. Amino acid sequence: CASSRRDYQYTGELFF.

The J gene is TRBJ2-7, the V gene TRBV6-6; D is perhaps TRBD2 (6 bases). The V and J ends lost 3 bases and 2 bases respectively, with 11 bases between them. Germline CDR1 is MNHNY and CDR2 is SVGAGI (reference sequence). This CDR3 has 14 residues. CDR3: CASSYAGTAYEQYF. CDR3 nucleotides: TGTGCCAGCAGTTATGCCGGGACTGCCTACGAGCAGTACTTC.